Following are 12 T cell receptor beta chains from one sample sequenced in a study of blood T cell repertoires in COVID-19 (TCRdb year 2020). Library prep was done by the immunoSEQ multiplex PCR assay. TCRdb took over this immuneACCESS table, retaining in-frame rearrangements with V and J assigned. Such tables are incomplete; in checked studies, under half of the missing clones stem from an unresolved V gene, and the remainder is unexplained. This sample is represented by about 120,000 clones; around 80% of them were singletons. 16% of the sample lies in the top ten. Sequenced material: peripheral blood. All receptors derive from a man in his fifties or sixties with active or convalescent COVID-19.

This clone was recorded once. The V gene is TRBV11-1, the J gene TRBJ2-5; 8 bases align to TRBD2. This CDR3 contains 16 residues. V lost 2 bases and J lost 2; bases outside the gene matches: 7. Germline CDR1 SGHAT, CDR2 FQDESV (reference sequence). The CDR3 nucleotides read TGTGCCAGCAGCTTATTGGCGGGGGGCGGTCAAGAGACCCAGTACTTC. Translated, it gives CASSLLAGGGQETQYF.

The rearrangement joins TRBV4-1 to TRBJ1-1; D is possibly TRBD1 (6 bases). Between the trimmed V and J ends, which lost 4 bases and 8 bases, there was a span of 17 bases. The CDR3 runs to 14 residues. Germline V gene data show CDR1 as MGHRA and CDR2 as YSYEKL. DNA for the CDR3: TGCGCCAGCAGCCTACGGGACATCGAGACGGAAGCTTTCTTT. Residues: CASSLRDIETEAFF.

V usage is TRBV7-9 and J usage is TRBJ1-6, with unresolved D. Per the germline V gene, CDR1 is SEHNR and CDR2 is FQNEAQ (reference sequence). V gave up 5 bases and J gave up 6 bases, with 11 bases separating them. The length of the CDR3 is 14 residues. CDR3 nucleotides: TGTGCCAGCAGCCGCCGCGATGGTAATTCACCCCTCCACTTT. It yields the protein CASSRRDGNSPLHF.

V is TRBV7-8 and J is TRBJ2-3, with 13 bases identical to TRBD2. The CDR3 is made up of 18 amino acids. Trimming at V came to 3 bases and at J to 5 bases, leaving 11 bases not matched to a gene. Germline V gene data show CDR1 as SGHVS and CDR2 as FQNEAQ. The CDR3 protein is CASSFILAGGRRGDTQYF. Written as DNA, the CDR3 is TGTGCCAGCAGCTTCATACTAGCGGGAGGGCGAAGGGGAGATACGCAGTATTTT.

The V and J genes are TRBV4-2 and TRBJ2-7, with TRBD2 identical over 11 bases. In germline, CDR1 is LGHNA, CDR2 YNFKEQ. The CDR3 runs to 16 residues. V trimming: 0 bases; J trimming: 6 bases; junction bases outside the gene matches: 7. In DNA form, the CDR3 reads TGTGCCAGCAGCCAAGATAGACTAGCGGGGACAGGCGAGCAGTACTTC. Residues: CASSQDRLAGTGEQYF.

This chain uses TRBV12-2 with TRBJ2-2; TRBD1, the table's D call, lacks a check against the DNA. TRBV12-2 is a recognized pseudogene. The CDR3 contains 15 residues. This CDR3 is CASLGDKGIAGELFF. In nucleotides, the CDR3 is TGTGCAAGTCTCGGCGACAAGGGGATCGCCGGGGAGCTGTTTTTT.

CDR3 bases: TGCGCCAGCAGCTTGGGGCCGAAGCGGGAAGCTTTCTTT. Amino acids: CASSLGPKREAFF. The chain is built from TRBV5-1 and TRBJ1-1, with no clear D. Between the trimmed V and J ends, which lost 0 bases and 8 bases, there was a span of 11 bases. This CDR3 is built from 13 residues. Germline V gene sequence: CDR1 SGHRS, CDR2 YFSETQ.

This CDR3 reads CASTNRTSGRVIGELFF. The DNA of the CDR3 is TGCGCCAGCACCAATAGGACTAGCGGGAGGGTCATCGGGGAGCTGTTTTTT. The gene calls are TRBV10-1 and TRBJ2-2; 15 nucleotides line up with TRBD2. The germline CDR1 and CDR2 sequences are WNHNN and SYGVQD (reference sequence). This CDR3 spans 17 amino acids. The V segment lost 7 bases and the J segment 7 bases; nucleotides outside the gene matches: 10.

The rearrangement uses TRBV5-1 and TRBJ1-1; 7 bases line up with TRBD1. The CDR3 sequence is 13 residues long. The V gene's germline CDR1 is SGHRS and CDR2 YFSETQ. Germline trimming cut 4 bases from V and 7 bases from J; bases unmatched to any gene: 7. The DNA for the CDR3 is TGCGCCAGCAGCCCTGACAGGGTTCTTGAAGCTTTCTTT. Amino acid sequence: CASSPDRVLEAFF.

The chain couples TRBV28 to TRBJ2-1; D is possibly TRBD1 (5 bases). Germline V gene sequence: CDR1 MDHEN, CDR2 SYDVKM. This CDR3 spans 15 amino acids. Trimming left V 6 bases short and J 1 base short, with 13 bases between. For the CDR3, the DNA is TGTGCCAGCAGCCCCCAGGGAAGGTCCTACAATGAGCAGTTCTTC. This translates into CASSPQGRSYNEQFF.

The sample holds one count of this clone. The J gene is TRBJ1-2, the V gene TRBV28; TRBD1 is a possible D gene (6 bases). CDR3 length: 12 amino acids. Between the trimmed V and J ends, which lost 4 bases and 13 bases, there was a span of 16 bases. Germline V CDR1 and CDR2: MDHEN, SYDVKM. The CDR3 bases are TGTGCCAGCAGTTCCGGACAGAGAATATCCACCTTC. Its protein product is CASSSGQRISTF.

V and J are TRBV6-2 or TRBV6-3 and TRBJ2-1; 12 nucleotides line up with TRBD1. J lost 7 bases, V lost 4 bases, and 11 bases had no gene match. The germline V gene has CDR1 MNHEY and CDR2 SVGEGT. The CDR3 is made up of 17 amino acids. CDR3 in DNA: TGTGCCAGCAGTTTGGGAAGATGGGGACAGGGGGCTAATGAGCAGTTCTTC. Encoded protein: CASSLGRWGQGANEQFF.